This T cell receptor (beta chain) comes out of a study of cytomegalovirus exposure and HLA in healthy donors. The primer mix had 60 Vbeta and 13 Jbeta primers. Only in-frame clones appear in the TCRdb table, and some are missing; sequencing was by immunoSEQ multiplex PCR. The repertoire holds more than 100,000 clones, approximately 80% seen once, with approximately 0.9% in the top ten. Germline loops: CDR1 SEHNR, CDR2 FQNEAQ (reference sequence). This CDR3 spans 16 amino acids. The V and J ends lost 6 bases and 3 bases respectively, with 20 bases between them. This clonotype originated in a woman aged 60-70 years in good health and CMV-seronegative. The chain employs TRBV7-9 and TRBJ1-1, with D possibly being TRBD1 (5 bases). Sequencing was performed on PBMCs. Written as DNA, the CDR3 is TGTGCCAGCAGTCGCGCGGGGGGAAGAGCGGACACTGAAGCTTTCTTT. It specifies CASSRAGGRADTEAFF.